This T cell receptor (beta chain) stems from a study of blood T cells in healthy people across ages. Study-wide findings and caveats: Diversity figures derived from one million T cells were judged to underestimate the true value.

This clonotype was found a few times. Its antigen is currently unknown. It was with a sample-barcoded 5' primer and a J-beta primer mix that a second PCR of about 6 to 12 cycles was run. TCRdb reprocessed the 5' RACE reads via MiXCR and lists one record per CDR3 protein. The data contain under 700,000 distinct CDR3 sequences, approximately 25% of them singletons. Separately, the same data were catalogued under a study of T cells of mothers and their children.

The receptor was derived from a boy between 10 and 17 years old in good health. What was sequenced was blood.

This CDR3 reads CASTPVGGTGELFF. The CDR3 coding sequence is TGTGCCAGCACTCCGGTCGGTGGGACCGGGGAGCTGTTTTTT. The V and J genes are TRBV28 and TRBJ2-2; D uncertain. The CDR3 sequence is 14 residues long. Germline V gene data show CDR1 as MDHEN and CDR2 as SYDVKM. V lost 7 bases and J 5 bases, leaving 14 bases between the germline ends.